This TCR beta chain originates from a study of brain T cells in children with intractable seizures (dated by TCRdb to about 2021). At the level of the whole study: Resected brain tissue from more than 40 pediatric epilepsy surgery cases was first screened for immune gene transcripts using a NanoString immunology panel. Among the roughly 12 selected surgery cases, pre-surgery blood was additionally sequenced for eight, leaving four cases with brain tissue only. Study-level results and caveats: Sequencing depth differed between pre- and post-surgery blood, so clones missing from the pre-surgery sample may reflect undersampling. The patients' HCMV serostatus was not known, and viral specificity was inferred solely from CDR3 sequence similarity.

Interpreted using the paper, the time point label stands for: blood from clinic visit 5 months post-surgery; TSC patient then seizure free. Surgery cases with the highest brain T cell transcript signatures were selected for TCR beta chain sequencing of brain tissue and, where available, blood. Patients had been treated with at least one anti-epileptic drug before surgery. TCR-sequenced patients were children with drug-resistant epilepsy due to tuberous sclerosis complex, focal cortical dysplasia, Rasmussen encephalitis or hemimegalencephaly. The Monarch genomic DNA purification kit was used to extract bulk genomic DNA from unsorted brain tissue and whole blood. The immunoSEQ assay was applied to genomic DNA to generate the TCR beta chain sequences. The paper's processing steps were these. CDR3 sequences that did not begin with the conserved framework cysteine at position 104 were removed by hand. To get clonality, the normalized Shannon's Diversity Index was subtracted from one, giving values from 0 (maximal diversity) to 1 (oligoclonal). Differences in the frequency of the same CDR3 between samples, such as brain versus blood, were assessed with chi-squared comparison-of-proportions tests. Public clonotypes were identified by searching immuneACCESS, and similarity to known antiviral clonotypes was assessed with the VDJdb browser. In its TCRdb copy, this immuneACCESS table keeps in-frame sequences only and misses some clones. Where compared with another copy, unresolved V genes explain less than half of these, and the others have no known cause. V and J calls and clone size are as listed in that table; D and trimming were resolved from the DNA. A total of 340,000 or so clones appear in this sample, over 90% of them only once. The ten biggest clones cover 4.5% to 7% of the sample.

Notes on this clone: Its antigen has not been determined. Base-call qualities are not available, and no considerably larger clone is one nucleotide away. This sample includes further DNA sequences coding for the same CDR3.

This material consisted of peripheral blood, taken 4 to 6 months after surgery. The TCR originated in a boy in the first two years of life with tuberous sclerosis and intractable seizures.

In nucleotides, the sequence is TGTGCCTGGAGTGTGGGGGGAGGGTCCTACGAGCAGTACTTC. The translation is CAWSVGGGSYEQYF. Here the chain combines TRBV30 and TRBJ2-7; 7 bases in the junction line up with TRBD2. Trimming leaves V shorter by 0 bases and J shorter by 1 base, with the junction holding 3 bases beyond the gene matches. Looking up the germline V gene (reference sequence) yields CDR1 GTSNPN and CDR2 SVGIG. Its CDR3 holds 14 amino acids, cysteine through phenylalanine. Here the CDR3 DNA is all that survives: 42 bases in frame from base 1.